These T cell receptor beta chains were read from a single sample in a study of blood T cell repertoires in COVID-19. The table came from immunoSEQ multiplex PCR; TCRdb's copy has only in-frame clones and leaves some out. The sample yields some 110,000 clones, around 86% seen once. The sample consisted of peripheral blood. The receptors derive from a man aged 70 or older with acute or convalescent COVID-19. The CDR3 runs from the conserved cysteine through the conserved F or W. Fields, in order: J gene, V gene, D gene, clone size, CDR3 DNA, CDR3 protein. D genes are given only for firm matches. Clone size appears in some rows only: once, few, many, or a class for an expanded clone.

J gene: TRBJ2-4; V gene: TRBV2; D gene: TRBD1; clone size: -; CDR3 DNA: TGTGCCAGCAGTACAGGGGAGTTAAACATTCAGTACTTC; CDR3 protein: CASSTGELNIQYF
J gene: TRBJ1-2; V gene: TRBV6-1; D gene: -; clone size: -; CDR3 DNA: TGTGCCAGCAGTGAAACCTGGAGAGGGGGCTATGGCTACACCTTC; CDR3 protein: CASSETWRGGYGYTF
J gene: TRBJ1-2; V gene: TRBV12-3/TRBV12-4; D gene: -; clone size: -; CDR3 DNA: TGTGCCAGCAGTTTTTTCACCACCGGGGGCTACACCTTC; CDR3 protein: CASSFFTTGGYTF
J gene: TRBJ2-3; V gene: TRBV30; D gene: TRBD2; clone size: -; CDR3 DNA: TGTGCCTGGAGTGTACCTAGCGGGGAAAATTTCGGAGATACGCAGTATTTT; CDR3 protein: CAWSVPSGENFGDTQYF
J gene: TRBJ2-1; V gene: TRBV9; D gene: -; clone size: -; CDR3 DNA: TGTGCCAGCAGCGTAGACGGGGGCTCCTACAATGAGCAGTTCTTC; CDR3 protein: CASSVDGGSYNEQFF
J gene: TRBJ2-5; V gene: TRBV9; D gene: -; clone size: once; CDR3 DNA: TGTGCCAGCAGCGTAGCGGCAGGTAGGGGAGAGACCCAGTACTTC; CDR3 protein: CASSVAAGRGETQYF
J gene: TRBJ2-7; V gene: TRBV28; D gene: -; clone size: -; CDR3 DNA: TGTGCCAGCAGTACTCTGGGGGCTGGCCGATACGAGCAGTACTTC; CDR3 protein: CASSTLGAGRYEQYF
J gene: TRBJ1-2; V gene: TRBV7-9; D gene: -; clone size: -; CDR3 DNA: TGTGCCAGCAGCGAATCCGACAGGCCCGGCTATGGCTACACCTTC; CDR3 protein: CASSESDRPGYGYTF
J gene: TRBJ1-5; V gene: TRBV28; D gene: TRBD1; clone size: once; CDR3 DNA: TGTGCCAGCAGACTAGGGGGCTGGAGCAATCAGCCCCAGCATTTT; CDR3 protein: CASRLGGWSNQPQHF
J gene: TRBJ1-3; V gene: TRBV5-1; D gene: -; clone size: -; CDR3 DNA: TGCGCCAGCAGCTTGGACGTGACCTCGGGAGGAAACACCATATATTTT; CDR3 protein: CASSLDVTSGGNTIYF
J gene: TRBJ1-2; V gene: TRBV5-1; D gene: -; clone size: -; CDR3 DNA: TGCGCCAGCAGCATACCGGGGTCCCCGCATGGCTACACCTTC; CDR3 protein: CASSIPGSPHGYTF
J gene: TRBJ2-7; V gene: TRBV30; D gene: -; clone size: -; CDR3 DNA: TGTGCCTGGAGTGTAGGTATGGGGCAGGTATCCTACGAGCAGTACTTC; CDR3 protein: CAWSVGMGQVSYEQYF
J gene: TRBJ2-3; V gene: TRBV5-4; D gene: TRBD2; clone size: -; CDR3 DNA: TGTGCCAGCAGCTTTTTCAAGCTAGCGGGCACAGATACGCAGTATTTT; CDR3 protein: CASSFFKLAGTDTQYF
J gene: TRBJ2-1; V gene: TRBV5-5; D gene: -; clone size: -; CDR3 DNA: TGTGCCAGCATGGCACAGGAGGGCTCCTACAATGAGCAGTTCTTC; CDR3 protein: CASMAQEGSYNEQFF
J gene: TRBJ1-3; V gene: TRBV7-3; D gene: TRBD1; clone size: few; CDR3 DNA: TGTGCCAGCAGCTCAGACAGGGATGGAAACACCATATATTTT; CDR3 protein: CASSSDRDGNTIYF
J gene: TRBJ1-6; V gene: TRBV19; D gene: TRBD1; clone size: -; CDR3 DNA: TGTGCCACTAGGGACAGGGGGCTCTCACCCCTCCACTTT; CDR3 protein: CATRDRGLSPLHF
J gene: TRBJ2-7; V gene: TRBV5-1; D gene: TRBD1; clone size: -; CDR3 DNA: TGCGCCAGCAGCTTACCCGGGACAGGGGGGGTCTACGAGCAGTACTTC; CDR3 protein: CASSLPGTGGVYEQYF
J gene: TRBJ1-5; V gene: TRBV12-3/TRBV12-4; D gene: -; clone size: -; CDR3 DNA: TGTGCCAGCAGTCCACAGCACAATCAGCCCCAGCATTTT; CDR3 protein: CASSPQHNQPQHF
J gene: TRBJ1-5; V gene: TRBV15; D gene: TRBD1; clone size: -; CDR3 DNA: TGTGCCACCAGCAGAGACAGGGGGAATCAGCCCCAGCATTTT; CDR3 protein: CATSRDRGNQPQHF
J gene: TRBJ2-5; V gene: TRBV2; D gene: TRBD2; clone size: few; CDR3 DNA: TGTGCCAGCAGTGAAAGGGCTAGCGGGATAGGAGAGACCCAGTACTTC; CDR3 protein: CASSERASGIGETQYF
J gene: TRBJ1-6; V gene: TRBV5-1; D gene: TRBD1; clone size: -; CDR3 DNA: TGCGCCAGCAGCTTAGGGCGGGACAGAGGAAGCTCCTATAATTCACCCCTCCACTTT; CDR3 protein: CASSLGRDRGSSYNSPLHF
J gene: TRBJ1-2; V gene: TRBV12-3/TRBV12-4; D gene: -; clone size: -; CDR3 DNA: TGTGCCAGCAGCAACGGCTATGGCTACACCTTC; CDR3 protein: CASSNGYGYTF
J gene: TRBJ2-1; V gene: TRBV6-4; D gene: -; clone size: -; CDR3 DNA: TGTGCCAGCAGTCGACAAGGAAGCTCCTACAATGAGCAGTTCTTC; CDR3 protein: CASSRQGSSYNEQFF
J gene: TRBJ1-1; V gene: TRBV2; D gene: -; clone size: -; CDR3 DNA: TGTGCCATAGCGGTAGTAGAGAACACTGAAGCTTTCTTT; CDR3 protein: CAIAVVENTEAFF
J gene: TRBJ1-5; V gene: TRBV5-4; D gene: -; clone size: -; CDR3 DNA: TGTGCCAGCAGCTTGAGGGGGGGCGGACAGCCCCAGCATTTT; CDR3 protein: CASSLRGGGQPQHF
J gene: TRBJ2-3; V gene: TRBV19; D gene: -; clone size: -; CDR3 DNA: TGTGCCAGTAGTAACAGGGAGCCGCAGTATTTT; CDR3 protein: CASSNREPQYF
J gene: TRBJ2-7; V gene: TRBV28; D gene: TRBD1; clone size: -; CDR3 DNA: TGTGCCAGCAGGCCAGGACAGGTCTCCTACGAGCAGTACTTC; CDR3 protein: CASRPGQVSYEQYF
J gene: TRBJ1-1; V gene: TRBV11-3; D gene: -; clone size: once; CDR3 DNA: TGTGCCAGCAGCCACTCGCTGGGAGGCACTGAAGCTTTCTTT; CDR3 protein: CASSHSLGGTEAFF